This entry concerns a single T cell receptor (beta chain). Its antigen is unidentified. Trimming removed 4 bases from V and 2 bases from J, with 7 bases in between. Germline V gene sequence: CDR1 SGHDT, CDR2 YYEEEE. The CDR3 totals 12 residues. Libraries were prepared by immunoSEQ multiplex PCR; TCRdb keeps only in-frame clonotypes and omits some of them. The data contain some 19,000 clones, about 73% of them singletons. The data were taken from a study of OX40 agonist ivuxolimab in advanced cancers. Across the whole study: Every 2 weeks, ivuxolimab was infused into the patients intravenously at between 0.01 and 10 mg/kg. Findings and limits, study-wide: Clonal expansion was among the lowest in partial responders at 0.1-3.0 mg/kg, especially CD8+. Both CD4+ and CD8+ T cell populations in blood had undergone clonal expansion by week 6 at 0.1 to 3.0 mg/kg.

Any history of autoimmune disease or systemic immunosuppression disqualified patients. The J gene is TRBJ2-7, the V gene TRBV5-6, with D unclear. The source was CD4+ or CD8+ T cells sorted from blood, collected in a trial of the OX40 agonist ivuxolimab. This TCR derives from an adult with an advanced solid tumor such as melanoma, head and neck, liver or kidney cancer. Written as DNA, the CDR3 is TGTGCCAGCAGCCCCGGAACCTACGAGCAGTACTTC. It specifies CASSPGTYEQYF.